This is a list of T cell receptor beta chains from one sample in a study of T cells in localized non-small cell lung cancer. The table came from immunoSEQ multiplex PCR; TCRdb's copy has only in-frame clones and leaves some out. The sample contains about 75,000 clones, approximately 80% of which appear only once. The sample here was peripheral blood, taken before any cancer treatment. The receptors originated from a female donor at least 60 years old with stage I lung adenocarcinoma. Each CDR3 is given with its conserved first and last residue. Each record gives: V gene, D gene, J gene, CDR3 length, clone size, CDR3 protein, CDR3 DNA. D genes are given only for firm matches. Rows give clone size only sometimes, using once, few, many, or a class for an expanded clone.

v_call: TRBV27; d_call: TRBD2; j_call: TRBJ2-1; cdr3_length: 15; clone_size: -; cdr3_aa: CAATRGLAAYNEQFF; cdr3_nt: TGTGCTGCCACCCGGGGACTAGCGGCATACAATGAGCAGTTCTTC
v_call: TRBV5-6; d_call: -; j_call: TRBJ2-7; cdr3_length: 15; clone_size: few; cdr3_aa: CASSRPDLIKGKQYF; cdr3_nt: TGTGCCAGCAGCCGCCCGGACCTCATTAAAGGGAAGCAGTACTTC
v_call: TRBV7-7; d_call: TRBD1; j_call: TRBJ2-5; cdr3_length: 18; clone_size: -; cdr3_aa: CASSNLPGQGWDQETQYF; cdr3_nt: TGTGCCAGCAGCAACCTCCCGGGACAGGGTTGGGATCAAGAGACCCAGTACTTC
v_call: TRBV25-1; d_call: TRBD1; j_call: TRBJ2-6; cdr3_length: 18; clone_size: -; cdr3_aa: CASSEPGQGFSGANVLTF; cdr3_nt: TGTGCCAGCAGTGAACCGGGACAGGGATTCTCTGGGGCCAACGTCCTGACTTTC
v_call: TRBV5-1; d_call: -; j_call: TRBJ2-2; cdr3_length: 14; clone_size: -; cdr3_aa: CASSTPSDTGELFF; cdr3_nt: TGCGCCAGCAGCACCCCTAGCGACACCGGGGAGCTGTTTTTT
v_call: TRBV19; d_call: TRBD1; j_call: TRBJ2-6; cdr3_length: 18; clone_size: -; cdr3_aa: CASSIMTGTGTGANVLTF; cdr3_nt: TGTGCCAGTAGTATCATGACCGGGACAGGGACTGGGGCCAACGTCCTGACTTTC
v_call: TRBV9; d_call: TRBD2; j_call: TRBJ2-1; cdr3_length: 15; clone_size: -; cdr3_aa: CASSVGWTSYNEQFF; cdr3_nt: TGTGCCAGCAGCGTAGGCTGGACTAGTTACAATGAGCAGTTCTTC
v_call: TRBV29-1; d_call: -; j_call: TRBJ2-5; cdr3_length: 12; clone_size: -; cdr3_aa: CSVEQNFKTQYF; cdr3_nt: TGCAGCGTTGAACAGAATTTTAAGACCCAGTACTTC
v_call: TRBV27; d_call: TRBD1; j_call: TRBJ2-2; cdr3_length: 16; clone_size: once; cdr3_aa: CASSLWQGANTGELFF; cdr3_nt: TGTGCCAGCAGTTTATGGCAGGGGGCGAACACCGGGGAGCTGTTTTTT
v_call: TRBV25-1; d_call: -; j_call: TRBJ2-5; cdr3_length: 15; clone_size: -; cdr3_aa: CASSEAGAPKETQYF; cdr3_nt: TGTGCCAGCAGTGAAGCCGGGGCCCCTAAAGAGACCCAGTACTTC
v_call: TRBV7-2; d_call: TRBD2; j_call: TRBJ2-7; cdr3_length: 18; clone_size: -; cdr3_aa: CASSLAWSSGTSSYEQYF; cdr3_nt: TGTGCCAGCAGCTTAGCGTGGAGTAGCGGGACCAGCTCCTACGAGCAGTACTTC
v_call: TRBV4-3; d_call: -; j_call: TRBJ1-2; cdr3_length: 13; clone_size: -; cdr3_aa: CASSQRGFYGYTF; cdr3_nt: TGCGCCAGCAGCCAAAGGGGTTTCTATGGCTACACCTTC
v_call: TRBV5-4; d_call: -; j_call: TRBJ1-4; cdr3_length: 17; clone_size: few; cdr3_aa: CASSLLGDTGTNEKLFF; cdr3_nt: TGTGCCAGCAGCTTGTTAGGGGATACTGGAACTAATGAAAAACTGTTTTTT
v_call: TRBV29-1; d_call: -; j_call: TRBJ2-3; cdr3_length: 11; clone_size: -; cdr3_aa: CSVEETDTQYF; cdr3_nt: TGCAGCGTTGAGGAGACAGATACGCAGTATTTT
v_call: TRBV9; d_call: -; j_call: TRBJ1-5; cdr3_length: 14; clone_size: -; cdr3_aa: CASSVEGGNQPQHF; cdr3_nt: TGTGCCAGCAGCGTAGAAGGGGGCAATCAGCCCCAGCATTTT
v_call: TRBV7-8; d_call: -; j_call: TRBJ1-6; cdr3_length: 12; clone_size: -; cdr3_aa: CAAGPGNSPLHF; cdr3_nt: TGTGCTGCGGGGCCGGGGAATTCACCCCTCCACTTT
v_call: TRBV5-1; d_call: -; j_call: TRBJ1-4; cdr3_length: 14; clone_size: -; cdr3_aa: CASSLTGTNEKLFF; cdr3_nt: TGCGCCAGCAGCTTGACAGGTACTAATGAAAAACTGTTTTTT
v_call: TRBV18; d_call: TRBD2; j_call: TRBJ2-5; cdr3_length: 15; clone_size: -; cdr3_aa: CASSPPLAGTRTQYF; cdr3_nt: TGTGCCAGCTCACCACCCCTAGCGGGAACGCGGACCCAGTACTTC
v_call: TRBV7-8; d_call: -; j_call: TRBJ2-1; cdr3_length: 14; clone_size: -; cdr3_aa: CASSLAGSPNEQFF; cdr3_nt: TGTGCCAGCAGCTTAGCAGGGAGCCCTAATGAGCAGTTCTTC
v_call: TRBV19; d_call: TRBD1; j_call: TRBJ1-1; cdr3_length: 14; clone_size: -; cdr3_aa: CASTFDRVNTEAFF; cdr3_nt: TGTGCCAGTACCTTTGACAGGGTGAACACTGAAGCTTTCTTT
v_call: TRBV7-9; d_call: TRBD1; j_call: TRBJ1-2; cdr3_length: 16; clone_size: -; cdr3_aa: CASSLSPGGGDYGYTF; cdr3_nt: TGTGCCAGCAGCTTATCTCCAGGGGGCGGGGACTATGGCTACACCTTC
v_call: TRBV19; d_call: -; j_call: TRBJ2-3; cdr3_length: 14; clone_size: -; cdr3_aa: CASIGGDWTDTQYF; cdr3_nt: TGTGCCAGCATAGGGGGGGACTGGACAGATACGCAGTATTTT
v_call: TRBV5-1; d_call: -; j_call: TRBJ1-6; cdr3_length: 15; clone_size: -; cdr3_aa: CASSLREAADSPLHF; cdr3_nt: TGCGCCAGCAGCTTACGGGAGGCAGCTGATTCACCCCTCCACTTT
v_call: TRBV28; d_call: -; j_call: TRBJ2-5; cdr3_length: 13; clone_size: -; cdr3_aa: CASSLGAQETQYF; cdr3_nt: TGTGCCAGCAGTTTAGGGGCCCAAGAGACCCAGTACTTC
v_call: TRBV7-3; d_call: -; j_call: TRBJ1-1; cdr3_length: 13; clone_size: -; cdr3_aa: CASSPGGNTEAFF; cdr3_nt: TGTGCCAGCAGCCCCGGGGGGAACACTGAAGCTTTCTTT
v_call: TRBV11-3; d_call: -; j_call: TRBJ1-1; cdr3_length: 18; clone_size: many; cdr3_aa: CASSPRQAAEGINTEAFF; cdr3_nt: TGTGCCAGCAGCCCACGACAGGCCGCCGAGGGGATCAACACTGAAGCTTTCTTT
v_call: TRBV2; d_call: -; j_call: TRBJ2-2; cdr3_length: 12; clone_size: -; cdr3_aa: CASSSGSGELFF; cdr3_nt: TGTGCCAGCAGTTCGGGTTCCGGGGAGCTGTTTTTT
v_call: TRBV13; d_call: -; j_call: TRBJ2-5; cdr3_length: 16; clone_size: -; cdr3_aa: CASSLGGHRNWETQYF; cdr3_nt: TGTGCCAGCAGCTTAGGGGGACACCGTAACTGGGAGACCCAGTACTTC
v_call: TRBV2; d_call: TRBD1; j_call: TRBJ1-1; cdr3_length: 14; clone_size: -; cdr3_aa: CASSPQGVNTEAFF; cdr3_nt: TGTGCCAGCAGCCCCCAGGGGGTTAACACTGAAGCTTTCTTT
v_call: TRBV30; d_call: -; j_call: TRBJ2-2; cdr3_length: 12; clone_size: -; cdr3_aa: CAWTWGTGELFF; cdr3_nt: TGTGCCTGGACATGGGGAACCGGGGAGCTGTTTTTT
v_call: TRBV29-1; d_call: -; j_call: TRBJ2-5; cdr3_length: 15; clone_size: large; cdr3_aa: CSVEEGMGRQETQYF; cdr3_nt: TGCAGCGTTGAAGAGGGTATGGGGAGACAAGAGACCCAGTACTTC
v_call: TRBV7-2; d_call: -; j_call: TRBJ2-5; cdr3_length: 14; clone_size: -; cdr3_aa: CASSRPGNQETQYF; cdr3_nt: TGTGCCAGCAGCCGGCCGGGAAACCAAGAGACCCAGTACTTC
v_call: TRBV9; d_call: TRBD2; j_call: TRBJ2-2; cdr3_length: 16; clone_size: -; cdr3_aa: CASSVALGGSTGELFF; cdr3_nt: TGTGCCAGCAGCGTAGCCCTCGGGGGGTCCACCGGGGAGCTGTTTTTT
v_call: TRBV7-6; d_call: -; j_call: TRBJ1-6; cdr3_length: 14; clone_size: -; cdr3_aa: CASSQRAWNSPLHF; cdr3_nt: TGTGCCAGCAGCCAGCGGGCCTGGAATTCACCCCTCCACTTT